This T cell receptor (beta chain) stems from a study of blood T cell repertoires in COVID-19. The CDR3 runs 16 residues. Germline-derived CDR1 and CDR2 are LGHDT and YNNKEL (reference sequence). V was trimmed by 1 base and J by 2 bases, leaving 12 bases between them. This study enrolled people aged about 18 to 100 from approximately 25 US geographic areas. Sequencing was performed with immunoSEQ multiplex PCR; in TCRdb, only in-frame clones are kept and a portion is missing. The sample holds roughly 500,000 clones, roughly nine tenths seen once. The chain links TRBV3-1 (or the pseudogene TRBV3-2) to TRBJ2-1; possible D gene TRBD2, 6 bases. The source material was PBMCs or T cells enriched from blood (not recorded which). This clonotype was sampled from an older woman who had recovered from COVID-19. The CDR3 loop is CASSQVGGVAYNEQFF. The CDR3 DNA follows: TGTGCCAGCAGCCAAGTTGGCGGGGTGGCCTACAATGAGCAGTTCTTC.